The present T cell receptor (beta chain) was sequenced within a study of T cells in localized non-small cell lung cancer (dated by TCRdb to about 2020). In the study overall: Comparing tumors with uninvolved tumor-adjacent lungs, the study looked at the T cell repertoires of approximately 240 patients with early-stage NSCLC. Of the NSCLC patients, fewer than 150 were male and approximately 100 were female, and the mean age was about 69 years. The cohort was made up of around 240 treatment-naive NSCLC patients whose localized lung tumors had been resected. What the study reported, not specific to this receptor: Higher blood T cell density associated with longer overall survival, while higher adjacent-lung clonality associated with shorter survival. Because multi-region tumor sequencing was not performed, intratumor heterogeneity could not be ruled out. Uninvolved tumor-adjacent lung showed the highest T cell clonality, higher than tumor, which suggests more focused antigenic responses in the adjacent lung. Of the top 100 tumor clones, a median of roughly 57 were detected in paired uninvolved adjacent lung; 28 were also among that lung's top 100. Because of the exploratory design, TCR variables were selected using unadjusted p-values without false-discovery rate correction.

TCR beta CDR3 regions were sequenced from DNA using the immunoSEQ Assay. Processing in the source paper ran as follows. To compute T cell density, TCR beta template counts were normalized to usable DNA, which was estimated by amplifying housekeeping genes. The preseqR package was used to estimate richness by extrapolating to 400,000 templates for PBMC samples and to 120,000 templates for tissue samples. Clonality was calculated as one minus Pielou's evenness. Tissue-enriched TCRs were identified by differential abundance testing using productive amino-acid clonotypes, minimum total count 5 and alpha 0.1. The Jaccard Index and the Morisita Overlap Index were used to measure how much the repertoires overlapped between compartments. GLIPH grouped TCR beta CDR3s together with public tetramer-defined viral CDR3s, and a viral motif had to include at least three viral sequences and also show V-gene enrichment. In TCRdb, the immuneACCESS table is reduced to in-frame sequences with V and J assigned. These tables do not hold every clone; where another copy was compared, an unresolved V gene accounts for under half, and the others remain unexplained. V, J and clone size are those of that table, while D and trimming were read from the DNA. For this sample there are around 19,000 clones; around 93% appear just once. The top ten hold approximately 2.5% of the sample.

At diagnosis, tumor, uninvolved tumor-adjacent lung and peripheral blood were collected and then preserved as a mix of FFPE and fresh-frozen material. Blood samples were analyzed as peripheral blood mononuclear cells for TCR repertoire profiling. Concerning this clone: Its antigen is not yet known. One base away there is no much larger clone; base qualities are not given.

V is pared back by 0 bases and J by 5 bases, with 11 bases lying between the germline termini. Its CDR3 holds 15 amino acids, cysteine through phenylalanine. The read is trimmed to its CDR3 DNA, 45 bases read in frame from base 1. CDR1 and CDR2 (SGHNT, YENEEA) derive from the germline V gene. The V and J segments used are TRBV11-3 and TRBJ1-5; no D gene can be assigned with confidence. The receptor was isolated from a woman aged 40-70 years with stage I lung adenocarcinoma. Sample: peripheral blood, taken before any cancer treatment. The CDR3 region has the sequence CASSLESGTHQPQHF. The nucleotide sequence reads TGTGCCAGCAGCTTAGAATCGGGAACCCATCAGCCCCAGCATTTT.